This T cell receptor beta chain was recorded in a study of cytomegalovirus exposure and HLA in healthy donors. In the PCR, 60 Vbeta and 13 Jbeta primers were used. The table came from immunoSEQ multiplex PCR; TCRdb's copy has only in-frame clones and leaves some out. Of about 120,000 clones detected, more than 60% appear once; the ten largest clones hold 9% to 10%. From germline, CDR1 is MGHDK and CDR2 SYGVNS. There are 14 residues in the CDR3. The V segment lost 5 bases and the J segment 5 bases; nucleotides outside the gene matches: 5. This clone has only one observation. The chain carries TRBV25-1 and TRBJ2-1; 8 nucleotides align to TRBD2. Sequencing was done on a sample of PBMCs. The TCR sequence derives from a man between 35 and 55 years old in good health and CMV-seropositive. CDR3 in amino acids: CASSKSGGDNEQFF. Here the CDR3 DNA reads TGTGCCAGCAGTAAATCCGGGGGGGACAATGAGCAGTTCTTC.